Shown below are 5 T cell receptor beta chains from a single sample sequenced in a study of identifying expanded T cells in peripheral blood. The assay was immunoSEQ multiplex PCR, and TCRdb's table has in-frame clones only and misses some. In the table there are approximately 120,000 clones, roughly 90% of which are singletons. Source material: blood. The receptor set was obtained from a person aged 18 to 75 in good health.

This chain links TRBV5-1 with TRBJ2-1; D call uncertain. Trimming left V 0 bases short and J 5 bases short, with 9 bases between. The germline V gene has CDR1 SGHRS and CDR2 YFSETQ. The CDR3 runs to 14 residues. CDR3 loop: CASSLATGNNEQFF. DNA of the CDR3: TGCGCCAGCAGCTTGGCAACTGGAAACAATGAGCAGTTCTTC.

V is TRBV19 and J is TRBJ1-5, with D hard to call. This CDR3 is 14 amino acids long. V was clipped by 4 bases and J by 6 bases, with 13 bases between them. Per germline, CDR1 LNHDA and CDR2 SQIVND (reference sequence). CDR3 sequence reads: CASSRGMFGQPQHF. The CDR3 DNA follows: TGTGCCAGTAGTAGGGGTATGTTCGGTCAGCCCCAGCATTTT. The full variable domain, its missing parts supplied by reference TRBV19 and TRBJ1-5, is DGGITQSPKYLFRKEGQNVTLSCEQNLNHDAMYWYRQDPGQGLRLIYYSQIVNDFQKGDIAEGYSVSREKKESFPLTVTSAQKNPTAFYLCASSRGMFGQPQHFGDGTRLSIL.

V gene TRBV30 combines with J gene TRBJ2-7, with D possibly TRBD1 on 6 matching bases. The CDR3 is made up of 12 amino acids. CDR1 and CDR2 (germline): GTSNPN, SVGIG (reference sequence). The V end lost 0 bases, the J end lost 3 bases, and 6 bases lay between the germline ends. The CDR3 coding sequence is TGTGCCTGGAGTGTAGGGGGCTACGAGCAGTACTTC. Translating gives CAWSVGGYEQYF.

The chain has TRBV7-7 and TRBJ2-3; the match to TRBD2 covers 11 bases. Germline V CDR1 and CDR2: SSHAT, FNYEAQ (reference sequence). V lost 6 bases, J lost 4 bases, and 6 bases stayed unmatched. This CDR3 has 15 residues. The CDR3 loop is CASRPLAGGSDTQYF. The CDR3 coding sequence is TGTGCCAGCAGACCCCTAGCGGGGGGTTCAGATACGCAGTATTTT.

V and J are TRBV5-1 and TRBJ1-1, with 7 bases that match TRBD1. Germline CDR1 reads SGHRS; CDR2 reads YFSETQ. This CDR3 spans 16 amino acids. The J segment lost 0 bases and the V segment lost 4 bases, leaving 9 bases of the junction unmatched. CDR3 DNA sequence: TGCGCCAGCAGCCTGGGGACGACAGGGCTGAACACTGAAGCTTTCTTT. Amino acids: CASSLGTTGLNTEAFF.